The 6 T cell receptor beta chains in this list originate from one sample, sequenced in a study of control samples from healthy donors and cancer patients (dated by TCRdb to the early 2020s). The receptor library was made with the immunoSEQ multiplex PCR assay. TCRdb stores this immuneACCESS table with in-frame sequences only. Part of the clones is absent; in the studies checked, under half of the shortfall reflects unresolved V genes, and no reason is known for the rest. The sample table lists around 180,000 clones, 88% of them with a count of one. Nearly 5% of the sample is held by the ten biggest clonotypes. The sample taken for sequencing was blood. These receptors all stem from a woman aged 25 to 45 in good health.

Concerning this clone itself: One end of the junction does not line up with germline, which may come from a read error. The chain recombines TRBV10-1 with TRBJ2-2; D gene unclear. Germline values: CDR1 WNHNN, CDR2 SYGVQD (reference sequence). This CDR3 has 13 amino acids. The CDR3: CATSSRDTGELFF. As DNA, the CDR3 is TGCGCCACCAGTAGCCGGGACACCGGGGAGCTGTTTTTT.

J is TRBJ1-1 and V is TRBV12-3 or TRBV12-4; D unresolved. V was shortened by 0 bases and J by 8 bases, with 7 bases between the two germline ends. This CDR3 has 12 amino acids. The DNA of the CDR3 is TGTGCCAGCAGTTTAGCCGGCAGGGAAGCTTTCTTT. Protein sequence: CASSLAGREAFF.

This chain connects TRBV28 to TRBJ1-1; the D gene is possibly TRBD1 (5 bases). Looked up from germline, CDR1 is MDHEN and CDR2 is SYDVKM. V was cut by 5 bases and J by 8 bases, with 24 bases left in between. The CDR3 is 16 amino acids. The CDR3 here is CASSPAGVLRGVEAFF. The CDR3 DNA is TGTGCCAGCAGTCCCGCGGGGGTCCTACGCGGGGTGGAAGCTTTCTTT.

This chain joins TRBV6-5 and TRBJ1-1, with 7 positions matching TRBD1. The junction had 3 bases not matched to a gene; V was cut back by 1 base and J by 7 bases. The CDR3 has 13 amino acids. Germline V CDR1 and CDR2: MNHEY, SVGAGI. CDR3 nucleotide sequence: TGTGCCAGCAGTTACTACAGGGGAGATGAAGCTTTCTTT. Its translation is CASSYYRGDEAFF.

The chain has TRBV7-9 and TRBJ1-2; D uncertain. The length of the CDR3 is 14 residues. Trimming shortened V by 7 bases and J by 2 bases, and 14 bases separated the two germline ends. The germline CDR1 and CDR2 sequences are SEHNR and FQNEAQ (reference sequence). CDR3 DNA sequence: TGTGCCAGCACCAGAGGTGGCAGGAACTATGGCTACACCTTC. It codes for CASTRGGRNYGYTF.

V usage is TRBV5-3 and J usage is TRBJ1-5; D is perhaps TRBD1 (5 bases). TRBV5-3 counts as an open reading frame of uncertain function. The CDR3 spans 14 residues. V was pared by 5 bases and J by 6 bases, with 15 bases between. This chain's CDR3 is CARSPRGWGQPQHF. The CDR3 DNA sequence: TGTGCCAGAAGTCCTAGGGGTTGGGGTCAGCCCCAGCATTTT.